The 17 T cell receptor beta chains in this list originate from one sample, sequenced in a study of T-cell memory formation after mild COVID-19. MiXCR, run by TCRdb on the 5' RACE reads, gives a single entry per CDR3 protein. Found here are roughly 120,000 distinct CDR3 sequences, roughly 15% of them singletons; the top ten hold approximately 15%. Sequencing was performed on PBMCs or a T cell subset sorted from them (not recorded which). The receptors originated from an adult woman who had mild COVID-19 (a few samples of this study predate the infection). Cell type and time point are not known.

The chain uses TRBV7-2 and TRBJ2-3; tentative D call: TRBD2 (6 bases). The CDR3 covers 16 residues. The germline V and J ends were trimmed by 5 bases and 0 bases, with 15 bases remaining between them. Germline lookup yields CDR1 SGHTA and CDR2 FQGNSA. The CDR3 here is CASSPLVAASTDTQYF. The DNA for the CDR3 is TGTGCCAGCAGCCCACTGGTAGCGGCTAGCACAGATACGCAGTATTTT.

The chain has TRBV12-3 or TRBV12-4 and TRBJ2-2, with no clear D. This CDR3 has 15 amino acids. V was trimmed by 2 bases and J by 1 base, leaving 8 bases between them. CDR3 sequence (DNA): TGTGCCAGCAGTTTAAGCGTGGGGAACACCGGGGAGCTGTTTTTT. Amino acid sequence: CASSLSVGNTGELFF.

This clonotype was observed a handful of times. CDR3 residues: CASADGGIGTDTQYF. CDR3 bases: TGTGCCAGCGCCGACGGGGGGATAGGCACAGATACGCAGTATTTT. V and J are TRBV2 and TRBJ2-3, with TRBD2 matching 7 bases. CDR3 length: 15 residues. Germline lookup yields CDR1 SNHLY and CDR2 FYNNEI. J gave up 1 base and V 8 bases, and 9 bases lay outside the gene matches. Drawing the rest from reference TRBV2 and TRBJ2-3, the complete variable domain is EPEVTQTPSHQVTQMGQEVILRCVPISNHLYFYWYRQILGQKVEFLVSFYNNEISEKSEIFDDQFSVERPDGSNFTLKIRSTKLEDSAMYFCASADGGIGTDTQYFGPGTRLTVL.

The V call is TRBV29-1, the J call TRBJ2-7, with D uncertain. The CDR3 covers 11 residues. Germline values: CDR1 SQVTM, CDR2 ANQGSEA. V gave up 1 base and J gave up 6 bases, with 7 bases separating them. This CDR3 reads CSVEAYFEQYF. CDR3 nucleotide sequence: TGCAGCGTTGAAGCATATTTCGAGCAGTACTTC.

This clonotype came up a few times. V gene TRBV5-1 combines with J gene TRBJ2-1, with D possibly matching TRBD1 (5 bases). V lost 4 bases, J lost 4 bases, and 12 bases lay in between. Germline V CDR1 and CDR2: SGHRS, YFSETQ. The CDR3 spans 14 residues. The CDR3 sequence is CASSPAQGYNEQFF. The CDR3, as DNA: TGCGCCAGCAGCCCCGCCCAGGGTTACAATGAGCAGTTCTTC.

A remark on this clonotype: This likely comes from a read error, as the CDR3 has no conserved phenylalanine or tryptophan at its end. The rearrangement uses TRBV4-1 and TRBJ2-7; D may be TRBD1 (7 bases). From germline, CDR1 is MGHRA and CDR2 YSYEKL. Deletions cut 0 bases from V and 5 bases from J, with 14 bases between. CDR3 length: 15 residues. The CDR3 here is CASSQESGGGHEQYL. CDR3 sequence (DNA): TGCGCCAGCAGCCAAGAAAGTGGAGGGGGCCACGAGCAGTACCTC.

This clonotype appeared many times. The rearrangement links TRBV7-2 to TRBJ1-5, with a weak D call TRBD1 (5 bases). Trimming shortened V by 5 bases and J by 6 bases, and 11 bases separated the two germline ends. Germline values: CDR1 SGHTA, CDR2 FQGNSA. This CDR3 spans 13 amino acids. In nucleotides, the CDR3 is TGTGCCAGCAGCCCGGGGCGCGTTCAGCCCCAGCATTTT. Protein product: CASSPGRVQPQHF.

J is TRBJ1-4 and V is TRBV5-1, with 7 bases fitting TRBD1. The length of the CDR3 is 15 residues. Germline values: CDR1 SGHRS, CDR2 YFSETQ. V shed 3 bases and J 8 bases; nucleotides not matched to a gene: 10. The CDR3 DNA sequence: TGCGCCAGCAGCTCGCGACAGGGCCAGGGGGAAAAACTGTTTTTT. It translates to CASSSRQGQGEKLFF.

This clonotype was counted between two and nine times. This chain uses TRBV7-9 with TRBJ1-2; TRBD1 agrees at 10 bases. Per germline, CDR1 SEHNR and CDR2 FQNEAQ (reference sequence). The J segment lost 2 bases and the V segment lost 3 bases, leaving 12 bases of the junction unmatched. The CDR3 contains 18 residues. CDR3 bases: TGTGCCAGCAGCTTCAGAGGTCGGGGGGGACAGGGGAACTATGGCTACACCTTC. This gives the protein CASSFRGRGGQGNYGYTF.

This clonotype was counted ten times or more. The gene calls are TRBV5-1 and TRBJ1-1; no firm D call. Germline CDR1 reads SGHRS; CDR2 reads YFSETQ. There are 14 residues in the CDR3. The V end lost 1 base, the J end lost 2 bases, and 9 bases lay between the germline ends. This CDR3 is CASSLLTDNTEAFF. CDR3 nucleotide sequence: TGCGCCAGCAGCTTGTTAACGGATAACACTGAAGCTTTCTTT.

The table lists this clonotype with a few counts. The rearrangement joins TRBV19 to TRBJ2-1; D tentatively fits TRBD1 or TRBD2 (5 bases each). The CDR3 contains 15 residues. Trimming took 7 bases from V and 6 from J, leaving 19 bases between them. Germline CDR1 reads LNHDA; CDR2 reads SQIVND (reference sequence). DNA for the CDR3: TGTGCCAGTAAGGCCCCTGGGACGAGTCCCAATGAGCAGTTCTTC. It encodes CASKAPGTSPNEQFF.

This clonotype was observed many times. This chain connects TRBV4-3 to TRBJ2-3; D ambiguous. CDR1 LGHNA and CDR2 YSLEER come from the germline V gene. V lost 0 bases and J lost 0, with 7 bases in between. The CDR3 consists of 15 residues. CDR3 residues: CASSQDRVSTDTQYF. Written as DNA, the CDR3 is TGCGCCAGCAGCCAAGATAGGGTTAGCACAGATACGCAGTATTTT.

The chain couples TRBV5-1 to TRBJ1-1, with 7 bases lining up with TRBD1. This CDR3 region has 14 residues. Germline values: CDR1 SGHRS, CDR2 YFSETQ. With 4 bases clipped from V and 1 base from J, the junction kept 4 bases outside the gene matches. Written as DNA, the CDR3 is TGCGCCAGCAGCCCGGGGACAGCGAACACTGAAGCTTTCTTT. Protein product: CASSPGTANTEAFF.

This clonotype has more than one count but fewer than ten. The gene calls are TRBV5-4 and TRBJ2-7, with D uncertain. The length of the CDR3 is 14 residues. Trimming removed 0 bases from V and 0 bases from J, with 7 bases in between. The germline CDR1 and CDR2 sequences are SGHNT and YYREEE (reference sequence). The CDR3, as DNA: TGTGCCAGCAGCTTGGGAGGATACTCCTACGAGCAGTACTTC. Protein sequence: CASSLGGYSYEQYF. The full variable domain, completed using reference TRBV5-4 and TRBJ2-7, is ETGVTQSPTHLIKTRGQQVTLRCSSQSGHNTVSWYQQALGQGPQFIFQYYREEENGRGNFPPRFSGLQFPNYSSELNVNALELDDSALYLCASSLGGYSYEQYFGPGTRLTVT.

The rearrangement joins TRBV18 to TRBJ1-2, with D maybe TRBD1 (5 bases). The germline V gene has CDR1 KGHSH and CDR2 LQKENI. CDR3 length: 15 residues. Between the trimmed V and J ends, which lost 2 bases and 0 bases, there was a span of 10 bases. The CDR3 nucleotides read TGTGCCAGCTCACCAGACGGACATACTAACTATGGCTACACCTTC. Amino acid sequence: CASSPDGHTNYGYTF.

This clonotype was observed a few times. The J gene is TRBJ2-5, the V gene TRBV5-1; 12 bases are a match to TRBD2. The CDR3 extends over 14 amino acids. V lost 4 bases to trimming and J lost 4 bases; unmatched junction nucleotides: 2. CDR1 is SGHRS, CDR2 YFSETQ, per germline. Here the CDR3 DNA reads TGCGCCAGCAGCCGGACTAGCGGGGCAGAGACCCAGTACTTC. It translates to CASSRTSGAETQYF.

This clonotype appeared a few times. The rearrangement uses TRBV7-9 and TRBJ1-1; 7 bases are shared with TRBD1. This CDR3 has 14 residues. J lost 6 bases, V lost 5 bases, and 9 bases had no gene match. The germline V gene encodes CDR1 SEHNR and CDR2 FQNEAQ (reference sequence). CDR3 residues: CASSARQGWSEAFF. CDR3 coding DNA: TGTGCCAGCAGCGCGAGACAGGGTTGGTCTGAAGCTTTCTTT.